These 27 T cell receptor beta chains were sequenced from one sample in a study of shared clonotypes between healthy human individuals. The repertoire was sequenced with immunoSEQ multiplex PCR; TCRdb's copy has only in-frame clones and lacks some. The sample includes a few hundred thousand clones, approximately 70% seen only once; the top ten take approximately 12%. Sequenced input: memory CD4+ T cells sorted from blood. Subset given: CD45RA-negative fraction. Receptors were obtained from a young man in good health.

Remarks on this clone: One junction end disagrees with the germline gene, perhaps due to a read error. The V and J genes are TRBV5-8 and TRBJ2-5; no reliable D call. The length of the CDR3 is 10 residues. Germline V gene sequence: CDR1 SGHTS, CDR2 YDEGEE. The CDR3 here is CASSLYISNF. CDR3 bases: TGTGCCAGCAGTCTATACATCAGCAACTTC. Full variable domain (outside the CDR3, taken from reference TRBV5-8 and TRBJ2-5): EAGVTQSPTHLIKTRGQQATLRCSPISGHTSVYWYQQALGLGLQFLLWYDEGEERNRGNFPPRFSGRQFPNYSSELNVNALELEDSALYLCASSLYISNFGPGTRLLVL.

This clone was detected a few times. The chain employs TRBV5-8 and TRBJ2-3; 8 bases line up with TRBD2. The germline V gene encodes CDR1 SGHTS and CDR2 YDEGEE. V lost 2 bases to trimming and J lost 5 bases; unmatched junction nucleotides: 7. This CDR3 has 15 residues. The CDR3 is CASSFGGRSGDTQYF. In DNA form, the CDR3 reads TGTGCCAGCAGCTTTGGCGGGAGGTCAGGAGATACGCAGTATTTT.

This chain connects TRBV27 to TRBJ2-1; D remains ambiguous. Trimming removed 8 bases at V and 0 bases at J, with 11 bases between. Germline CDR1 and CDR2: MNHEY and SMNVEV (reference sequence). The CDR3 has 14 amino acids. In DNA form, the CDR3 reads TGTGCCAGCGGTCCCCCTCCCTCCTACAATGAGCAGTTCTTC. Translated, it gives CASGPPPSYNEQFF.

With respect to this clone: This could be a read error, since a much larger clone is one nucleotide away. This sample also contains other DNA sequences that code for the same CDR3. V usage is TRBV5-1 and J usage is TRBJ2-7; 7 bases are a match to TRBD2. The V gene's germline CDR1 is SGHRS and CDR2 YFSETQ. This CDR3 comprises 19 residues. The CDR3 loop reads CASSLEARRALATSYEQYF. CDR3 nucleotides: TGCGCCAGCAGCTTGGAAGCCAGACGAGCACTAGCGACCTCCTACGAGCAATACTTC.

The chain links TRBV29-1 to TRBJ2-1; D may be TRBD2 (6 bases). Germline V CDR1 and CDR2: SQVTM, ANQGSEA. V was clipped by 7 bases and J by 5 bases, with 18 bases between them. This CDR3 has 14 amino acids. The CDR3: CSEDGGQGHNEQFF. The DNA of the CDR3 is TGCAGCGAAGACGGGGGTCAAGGCCACAATGAGCAGTTCTTC.

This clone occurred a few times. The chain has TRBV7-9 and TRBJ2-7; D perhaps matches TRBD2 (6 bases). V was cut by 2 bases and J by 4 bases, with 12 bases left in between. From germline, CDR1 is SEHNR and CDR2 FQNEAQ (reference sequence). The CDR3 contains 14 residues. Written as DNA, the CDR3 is TGTGCCAGCAGCTTATCGGGAGTGCTGTACGAGCAGTACTTC. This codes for CASSLSGVLYEQYF.

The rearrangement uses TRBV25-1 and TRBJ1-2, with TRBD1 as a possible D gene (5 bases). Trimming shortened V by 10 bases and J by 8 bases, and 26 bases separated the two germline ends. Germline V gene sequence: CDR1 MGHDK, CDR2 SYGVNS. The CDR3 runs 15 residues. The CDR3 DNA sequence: TGTGCCACCAGCCCTTTTAAAGGAGGGGATGGAGGCTACACCTTC. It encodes CATSPFKGGDGGYTF.

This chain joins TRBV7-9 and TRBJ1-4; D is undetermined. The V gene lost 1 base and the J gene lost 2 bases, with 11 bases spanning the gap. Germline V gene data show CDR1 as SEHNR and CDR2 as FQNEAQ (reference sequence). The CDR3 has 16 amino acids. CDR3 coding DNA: TGTGCCAGCAGCTTAGGTCCCGCGGTCACTAATGAAAAACTGTTTTTT. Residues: CASSLGPAVTNEKLFF.

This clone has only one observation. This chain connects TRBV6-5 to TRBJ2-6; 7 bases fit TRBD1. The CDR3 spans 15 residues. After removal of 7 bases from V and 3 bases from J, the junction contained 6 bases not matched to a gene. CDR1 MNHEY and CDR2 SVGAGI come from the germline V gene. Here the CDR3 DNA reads TGTGCCAGCAAAAGAAGGGGGCGTGGGGCCAACGTCCTGACTTTC. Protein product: CASKRRGRGANVLTF.

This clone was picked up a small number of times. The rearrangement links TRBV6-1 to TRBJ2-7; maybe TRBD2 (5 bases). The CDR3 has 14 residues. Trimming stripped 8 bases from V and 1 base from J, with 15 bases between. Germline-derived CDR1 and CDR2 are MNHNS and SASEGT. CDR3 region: CASSPGPGSYEQYF. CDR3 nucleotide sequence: TGTGCCAGCTCCCCAGGACCGGGGTCCTACGAGCAGTACTTC.

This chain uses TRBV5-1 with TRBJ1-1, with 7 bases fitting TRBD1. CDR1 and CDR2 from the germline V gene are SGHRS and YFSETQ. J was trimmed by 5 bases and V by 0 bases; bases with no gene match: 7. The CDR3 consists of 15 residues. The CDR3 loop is CASSLVGGAWTEAFF. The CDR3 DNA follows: TGCGCCAGCAGCTTGGTAGGGGGCGCTTGGACTGAAGCTTTCTTT.

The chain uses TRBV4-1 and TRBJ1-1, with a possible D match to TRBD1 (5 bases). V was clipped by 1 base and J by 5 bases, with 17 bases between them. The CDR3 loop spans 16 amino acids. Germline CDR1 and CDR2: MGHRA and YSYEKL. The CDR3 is CASSQVPFPGKTEAFF. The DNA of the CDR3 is TGCGCCAGCAGCCAAGTCCCCTTCCCAGGGAAGACTGAAGCTTTCTTT.

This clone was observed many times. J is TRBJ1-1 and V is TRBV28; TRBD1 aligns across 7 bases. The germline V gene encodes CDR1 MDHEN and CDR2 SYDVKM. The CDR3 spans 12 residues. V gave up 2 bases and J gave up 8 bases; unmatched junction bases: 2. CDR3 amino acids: CASSLRGGEAFF. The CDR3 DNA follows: TGTGCCAGCAGTTTAAGAGGGGGCGAAGCTTTCTTT. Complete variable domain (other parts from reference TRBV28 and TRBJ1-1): DVKVTQSSRYLVKRTGEKVFLECVQDMDHENMFWYRQDPGLGLRLIYFSYDVKMKEKGDIPEGYSVSREKKERFSLILESASTNQTSMYLCASSLRGGEAFFGQGTRLTVV.

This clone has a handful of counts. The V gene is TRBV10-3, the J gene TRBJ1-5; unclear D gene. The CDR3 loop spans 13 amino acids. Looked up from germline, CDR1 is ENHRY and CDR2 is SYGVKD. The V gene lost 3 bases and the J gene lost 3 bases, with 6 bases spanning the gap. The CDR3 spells CAISERSNQPQHF. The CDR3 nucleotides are TGTGCCATCAGTGAACGGTCCAATCAGCCCCAGCATTTT.

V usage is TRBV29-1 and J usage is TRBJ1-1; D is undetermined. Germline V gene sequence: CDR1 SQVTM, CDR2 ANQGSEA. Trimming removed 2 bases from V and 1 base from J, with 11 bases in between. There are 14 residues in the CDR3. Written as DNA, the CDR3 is TGCAGCGTTGAAATCCGGGGAGGGAACACTGAAGCTTTCTTT. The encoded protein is CSVEIRGGNTEAFF. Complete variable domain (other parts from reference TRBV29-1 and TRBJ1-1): SAVISQKPSRDICQRGTSLTIQCQVDSQVTMMFWYRQQPGQSLTLIATANQGSEATYESGFVIDKFPISRPNLTFSTLTVSNMSPEDSSIYLCSVEIRGGNTEAFFGQGTRLTVV.

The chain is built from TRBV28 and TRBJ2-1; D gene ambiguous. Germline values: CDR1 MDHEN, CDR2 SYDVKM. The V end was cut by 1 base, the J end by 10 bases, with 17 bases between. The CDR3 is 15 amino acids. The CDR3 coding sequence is TGTGCCAGCAGTTTATACCAGGACCAGTCTCCCGAGCAGTTCTTC. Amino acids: CASSLYQDQSPEQFF. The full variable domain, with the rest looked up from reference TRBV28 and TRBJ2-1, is DVKVTQSSRYLVKRTGEKVFLECVQDMDHENMFWYRQDPGLGLRLIYFSYDVKMKEKGDIPEGYSVSREKKERFSLILESASTNQTSMYLCASSLYQDQSPEQFFGPGTRLTVL.

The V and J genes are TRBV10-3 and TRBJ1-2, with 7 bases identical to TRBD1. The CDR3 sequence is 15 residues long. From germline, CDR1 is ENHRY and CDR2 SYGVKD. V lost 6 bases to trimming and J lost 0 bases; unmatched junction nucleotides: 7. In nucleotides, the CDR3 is TGTGCCATCAGCCTACAGGGGCTGACTAACTATGGCTACACCTTC. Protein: CAISLQGLTNYGYTF.

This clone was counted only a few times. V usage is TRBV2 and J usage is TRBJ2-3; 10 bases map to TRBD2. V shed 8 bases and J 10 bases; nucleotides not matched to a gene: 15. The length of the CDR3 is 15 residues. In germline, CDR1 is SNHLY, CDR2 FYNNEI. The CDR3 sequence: CASGRTSGLSSAQYF. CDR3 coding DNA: TGTGCCAGCGGTCGGACTAGCGGACTATCCTCTGCGCAGTATTTT.

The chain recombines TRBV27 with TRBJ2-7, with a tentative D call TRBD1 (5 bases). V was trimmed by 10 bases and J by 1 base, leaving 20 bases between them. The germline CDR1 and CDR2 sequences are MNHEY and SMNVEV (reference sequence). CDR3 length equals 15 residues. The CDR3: CATQPLTKGSYEQYF. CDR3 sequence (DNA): TGTGCCACCCAGCCACTCACGAAGGGGTCCTACGAGCAGTACTTC.

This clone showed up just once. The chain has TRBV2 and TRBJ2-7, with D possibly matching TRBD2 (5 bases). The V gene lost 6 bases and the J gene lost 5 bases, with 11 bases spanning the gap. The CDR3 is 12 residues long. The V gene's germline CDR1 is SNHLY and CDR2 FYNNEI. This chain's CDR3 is CASRRNGDEQYF. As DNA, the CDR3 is TGTGCCAGCAGGAGGAACGGGGACGAGCAGTACTTC. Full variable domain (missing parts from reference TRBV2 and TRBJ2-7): EPEVTQTPSHQVTQMGQEVILRCVPISNHLYFYWYRQILGQKVEFLVSFYNNEISEKSEIFDDQFSVERPDGSNFTLKIRSTKLEDSAMYFCASRRNGDEQYFGPGTRLTVT.

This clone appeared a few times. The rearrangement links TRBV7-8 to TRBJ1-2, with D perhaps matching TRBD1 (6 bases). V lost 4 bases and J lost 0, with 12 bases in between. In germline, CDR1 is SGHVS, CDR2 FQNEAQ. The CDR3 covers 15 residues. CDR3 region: CASSSLGGTNYGYTF. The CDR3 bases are TGTGCCAGCAGCTCCTTAGGGGGGACTAACTATGGCTACACCTTC.

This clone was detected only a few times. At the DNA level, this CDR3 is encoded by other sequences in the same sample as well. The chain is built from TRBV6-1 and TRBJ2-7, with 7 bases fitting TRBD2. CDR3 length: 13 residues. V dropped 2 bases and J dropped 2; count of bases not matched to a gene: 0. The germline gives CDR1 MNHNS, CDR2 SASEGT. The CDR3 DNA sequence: TGTGCCAGCAGTGAAAGCGGGACCTACGAGCAGTACTTC. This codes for CASSESGTYEQYF.

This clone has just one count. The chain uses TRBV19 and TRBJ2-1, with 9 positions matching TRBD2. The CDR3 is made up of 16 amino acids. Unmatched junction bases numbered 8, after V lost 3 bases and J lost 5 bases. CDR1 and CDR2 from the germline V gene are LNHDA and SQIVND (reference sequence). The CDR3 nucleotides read TGTGCCAGTAGTATCCCCCTAGCGGGACTCGACAATGAGCAGTTCTTC. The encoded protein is CASSIPLAGLDNEQFF. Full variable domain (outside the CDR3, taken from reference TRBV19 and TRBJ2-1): DGGITQSPKYLFRKEGQNVTLSCEQNLNHDAMYWYRQDPGQGLRLIYYSQIVNDFQKGDIAEGYSVSREKKESFPLTVTSAQKNPTAFYLCASSIPLAGLDNEQFFGPGTRLTVL.

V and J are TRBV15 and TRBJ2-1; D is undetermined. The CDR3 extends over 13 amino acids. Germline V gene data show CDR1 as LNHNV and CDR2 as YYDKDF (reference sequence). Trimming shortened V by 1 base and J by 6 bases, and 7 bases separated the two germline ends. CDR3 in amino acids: CATSRGPGNEQFF. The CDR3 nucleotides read TGTGCCACCAGCAGAGGCCCAGGCAATGAGCAGTTCTTC.

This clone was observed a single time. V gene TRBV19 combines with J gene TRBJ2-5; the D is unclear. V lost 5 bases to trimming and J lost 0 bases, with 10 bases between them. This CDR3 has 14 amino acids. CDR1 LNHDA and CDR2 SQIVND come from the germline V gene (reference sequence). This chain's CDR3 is CASSSQENQETQYF. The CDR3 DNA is TGTGCCAGTAGTTCGCAGGAGAACCAAGAGACCCAGTACTTC.

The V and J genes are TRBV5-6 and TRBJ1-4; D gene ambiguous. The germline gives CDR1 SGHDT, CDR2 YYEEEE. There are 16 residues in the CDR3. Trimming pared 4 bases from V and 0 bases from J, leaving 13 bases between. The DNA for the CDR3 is TGTGCCAGCAGCCCGGCGTCGAGTCCAACTAATGAAAAACTGTTTTTT. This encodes CASSPASSPTNEKLFF.

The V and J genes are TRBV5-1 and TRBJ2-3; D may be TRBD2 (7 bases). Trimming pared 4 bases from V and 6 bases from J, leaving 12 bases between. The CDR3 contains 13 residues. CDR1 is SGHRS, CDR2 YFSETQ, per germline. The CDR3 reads CASSNPGGDTQYF. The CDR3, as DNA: TGCGCCAGCAGCAACCCGGGGGGCGATACGCAGTATTTT.